This entry lists 16 T cell receptor beta chains sequenced from one sample in a study of control samples from healthy donors and cancer patients. Data came from immunoSEQ multiplex PCR; TCRdb stores just in-frame clones and leaves some out. The sample holds 110,000 to 150,000 clones, roughly 89% seen once. Sequencing was carried out using blood. The source of these receptors is a man aged 18 to 30 in good health.

The genes are TRBV7-9 and TRBJ2-6; the D gene is possibly TRBD2 (5 bases). V was trimmed by 6 bases and J by 1 base, leaving 13 bases between them. The CDR3 extends over 16 amino acids. The germline V gene has CDR1 SEHNR and CDR2 FQNEAQ (reference sequence). This chain's CDR3 is CASRSSGKSGANVLTF. CDR3 sequence (DNA): TGTGCCAGCAGGTCATCCGGGAAGTCTGGGGCCAACGTCCTGACTTTC.

The chain joins TRBV7-2 to TRBJ2-7, with 8 bases fitting TRBD2. Germline CDR1 is SGHTA and CDR2 is FQGNSA. The J segment lost 6 bases and the V segment lost 3 bases, leaving 10 bases of the junction unmatched. The CDR3 extends over 15 amino acids. CDR3 nucleotides: TGTGCCAGCAGCTTTCGGCGGGGGGCAGTAGGCGAGCAGTACTTC. Amino acids: CASSFRRGAVGEQYF. Full variable domain (remainder filled in from reference TRBV7-2 and TRBJ2-7): GAGVSQSPSNKVTEKGKDVELRCDPISGHTALYWYRQSLGQGLEFLIYFQGNSAPDKSGLPSDRFSAERTGGSVSTLTIQRTQQEDSAVYLCASSFRRGAVGEQYFGPGTRLTVT.

This rearrangement joins TRBV24-1 to TRBJ2-3, with D tentatively TRBD2 (7 bases). CDR3 length: 16 amino acids. Trimming took 1 base from V and 3 from J, leaving 13 bases between them. Germline V CDR1 and CDR2: KGHDR, SFDVKD. In nucleotides, the CDR3 is TGTGCCACCAGTGATTTTAAAAGGGGGGGTACAGATACGCAGTATTTT. Translating it yields CATSDFKRGGTDTQYF.

The rearrangement links TRBV28 to TRBJ1-6, with D perhaps matching TRBD1 (5 bases). This CDR3 comprises 15 residues. V was cut by 6 bases and J by 7 bases, with 16 bases left in between. Germline CDR1 is MDHEN and CDR2 is SYDVKM. The CDR3 sequence: CASRSQGTGNSPLHF. The CDR3 bases are TGTGCCAGCAGGTCGCAGGGTACGGGGAATTCACCCCTCCACTTT.

The chain employs TRBV3-1 (or the pseudogene TRBV3-2) and TRBJ1-2; D uncertain. The V end was cut by 0 bases, the J end by 4 bases, with 15 bases between. The V gene's germline CDR1 is LGHDT and CDR2 YNNKEL (reference sequence). The CDR3 has 16 amino acids. CDR3 loop: CASSQDRSRNTYGYTF. The CDR3 DNA reads as TGTGCCAGCAGCCAAGATCGGTCTCGTAATACCTATGGCTACACCTTC.

The J gene is TRBJ2-7, the V gene TRBV5-5; D tentatively fits TRBD1 or TRBD2 (5 bases each). With 3 bases removed from V and 2 bases from J, the gap between germline ends came to 12 bases. The V gene's germline CDR1 is SGHKS and CDR2 YYEKEE (reference sequence). CDR3 size: 14 residues. The CDR3 loop reads CASSYRDGAYEQYF. In nucleotides, the CDR3 is TGTGCCAGCAGCTACCGGGACGGCGCCTACGAGCAGTACTTC.

V is TRBV2 and J is TRBJ1-2; TRBD1 is a possible D gene (6 bases). Between the trimmed V and J ends, which lost 6 bases and 2 bases, there was a span of 10 bases. The CDR3 runs 13 residues. Germline CDR1 reads SNHLY; CDR2 reads FYNNEI. CDR3 amino acids: CASRGDRNYGYTF. CDR3 DNA: TGTGCCAGCAGAGGTGACAGGAACTATGGCTACACCTTC.

This chain uses TRBV27 with TRBJ2-5; TRBD1 matches 8 bases. Losses at the gene ends were 5 bases for V and 5 bases for J; bases not matched to a gene: 4. CDR3 length equals 13 residues. Germline V CDR1 and CDR2: MNHEY, SMNVEV (reference sequence). CDR3 sequence: CASSPRTGETQYF. CDR3 DNA sequence: TGTGCCAGCAGTCCCCGGACAGGGGAGACCCAGTACTTC.

The chain recombines TRBV5-5 with TRBJ1-1; TRBD1 is a possible D gene (5 bases). The CDR3 is 14 residues long. CDR1 is SGHKS and CDR2 is YYEKEE in the germline V gene (reference sequence). Trimming stripped 4 bases from V and 3 bases from J, with 13 bases between. The CDR3 region is CASSLGDHYTEAFF. The CDR3 nucleotides read TGTGCCAGCAGCCTAGGGGACCACTACACTGAAGCTTTCTTT.

The chain links TRBV29-1 to TRBJ1-3; D not resolved. This CDR3 comprises 13 residues. V lost 0 bases and J 0 bases, leaving 3 bases between the germline ends. The germline CDR1 and CDR2 sequences are SQVTM and ANQGSEA. This CDR3 reads CSVEEVSGNTIYF. The CDR3 DNA reads TGCAGCGTTGAAGAGGTCTCTGGAAACACCATATATTTT. The full variable domain, its missing parts supplied by reference TRBV29-1 and TRBJ1-3, is SAVISQKPSRDICQRGTSLTIQCQVDSQVTMMFWYRQQPGQSLTLIATANQGSEATYESGFVIDKFPISRPNLTFSTLTVSNMSPEDSSIYLCSVEEVSGNTIYFGEGSWLTVV.

The chain employs TRBV5-1 and TRBJ2-7; possible D gene TRBD1, 5 bases. The CDR3 is made up of 14 amino acids. The germline V gene encodes CDR1 SGHRS and CDR2 YFSETQ. The V end was cut by 0 bases, the J end by 6 bases, with 13 bases between. The CDR3 DNA sequence: TGCGCCAGCAGCTTGGCAGACCTAAGGGGCGAGCAGTACTTC. Translating gives CASSLADLRGEQYF.

The V call is TRBV27, the J call TRBJ2-1; 10 nucleotides agree with TRBD2. This CDR3 contains 15 residues. The germline gives CDR1 MNHEY, CDR2 SMNVEV (reference sequence). Trimming at V came to 3 bases and at J to 10 bases, leaving 9 bases not matched to a gene. The CDR3 loop is CASSFQASGGGEQFF. The CDR3 DNA is TGTGCCAGCAGTTTCCAGGCTAGCGGGGGCGGGGAGCAGTTCTTC.

This chain joins TRBV9 and TRBJ2-7; D might be TRBD1 (5 bases). CDR1 is SGDLS, CDR2 YYNGEE, per germline. This CDR3 contains 14 residues. The germline V and J ends were trimmed by 0 bases and 1 base, with 8 bases remaining between them. The DNA for the CDR3 is TGTGCCAGCAGCGTAGTAGGGGATTCCTACGAGCAGTACTTC. As protein: CASSVVGDSYEQYF.

This chain connects TRBV7-9 to TRBJ2-1, with D hard to call. CDR3 size: 15 residues. Per the germline V gene, CDR1 is SEHNR and CDR2 is FQNEAQ (reference sequence). V dropped 5 bases and J dropped 0 bases, with 11 bases sitting between them. The CDR3 DNA sequence: TGTGCCAGCAGCCCACGAGATTTCTCCTACAATGAGCAGTTCTTC. Its protein is CASSPRDFSYNEQFF.

The V and J genes are TRBV6-2 or TRBV6-3 and TRBJ2-3; D gene uncertain. Germline V gene lookup returns CDR1 MNHEY and CDR2 SVGEGT. CDR3 length: 13 residues. V was pared by 5 bases and J by 6 bases, with 12 bases between. The CDR3 reads CASSRTLRDTQYF. The CDR3 DNA follows: TGTGCCAGCAGTAGGACCCTGCGCGATACGCAGTATTTT.

This clone was recorded only once. J is TRBJ1-1 and V is TRBV7-9; 12 nucleotides align to TRBD1. The germline CDR1 and CDR2 sequences are SEHNR and FQNEAQ (reference sequence). The CDR3 is 15 amino acids. J was trimmed by 6 bases and V by 3 bases; bases with no gene match: 5. The CDR3 loop is CASSFYGTGGPEAFF. Written as DNA, the CDR3 is TGTGCCAGCAGCTTCTACGGGACAGGGGGCCCTGAAGCTTTCTTT.